This T cell receptor beta chain was profiled in a study of glioma-infiltrating T cells after dendritic cell vaccination. Study details: Patients received autologous tumor lysate-pulsed dendritic cell vaccination between about 2003 and 2012.

Germline V gene lookup returns CDR1 SQVTM and CDR2 ANQGSEA. Trimming took 6 bases from V and 6 from J, leaving 14 bases between them. The CDR3 runs 12 residues. Time point defined: after dendritic cell vaccination, including at tumor progression/relapse. Here immunoSEQ multiplex PCR was the method, and the copy in TCRdb shows in-frame clones only, minus some. Seen here are approximately 92,000 clones, 80% observed once, and the top ten hold about 5%. The source was blood, collected after dendritic cell vaccination. This TCR was sampled from a human donor with glioblastoma. The chain carries TRBV29-1 and TRBJ1-1; the D gene is possibly TRBD1 (5 bases). CDR3 bases: TGCAGCGTCTTGGCCGACAGCGCTGAAGCTTTCTTT. Residues: CSVLADSAEAFF.